The present T cell receptor beta chain was sequenced within a study of cytomegalovirus exposure and HLA in healthy donors. Study overall: An early release of data contained about 85 million unique TCRs, which came from HLA-typed donors.

A note on this clone: Its cognate antigen is unknown.

Findings and limits, study-wide: Under in vitro conditions, a few CMV-associated chains were confirmed as specific for CMV antigens. The authors considered a cluster of highly shared sequence variants likely to be a sequencing artifact. Later analysis identified a missense DCLRE1C variant that was linked to TCR beta V- and J-gene trimming.

Per germline, CDR1 MGHDK and CDR2 SYGVNS. The CDR3 is 16 amino acids. Trimming removed 6 bases from V and 4 bases from J, with 18 bases in between. With 60 Vbeta and 13 Jbeta primers, the PCR was carried out. The method was immunoSEQ multiplex PCR; TCRdb's version includes in-frame clones alone and lacks a portion of them. The sample comprises 150,000 or so clones, roughly 80% of which are singletons, and 3% to 3.5% rests with the top ten. The sequenced sample consisted of PBMCs. The source is a middle-aged man in good health and CMV-seronegative. This chain links TRBV25-1 with TRBJ2-2, with D possibly matching TRBD2 (6 bases). The CDR3 coding sequence is TGTGCCAGCAGCATTACCGGGGCCGGGGGCACCGGGGAGCTGTTTTTT. It is translated as CASSITGAGGTGELFF.